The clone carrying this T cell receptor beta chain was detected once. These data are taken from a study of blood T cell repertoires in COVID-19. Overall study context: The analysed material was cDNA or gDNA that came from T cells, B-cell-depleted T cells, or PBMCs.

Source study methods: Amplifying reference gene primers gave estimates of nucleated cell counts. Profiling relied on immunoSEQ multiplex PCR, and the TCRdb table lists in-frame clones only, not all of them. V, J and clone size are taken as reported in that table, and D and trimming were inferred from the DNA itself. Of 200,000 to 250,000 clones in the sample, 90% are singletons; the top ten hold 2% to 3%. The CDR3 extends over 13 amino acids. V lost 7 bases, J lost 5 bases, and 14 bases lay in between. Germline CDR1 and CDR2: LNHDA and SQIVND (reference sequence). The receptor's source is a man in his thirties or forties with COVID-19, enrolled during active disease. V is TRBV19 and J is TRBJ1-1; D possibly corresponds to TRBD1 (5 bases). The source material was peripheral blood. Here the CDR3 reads CASNGGGPTEAFF. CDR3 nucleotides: TGTGCCAGTAATGGGGGGGGACCAACTGAAGCTTTCTTT.